This section outlines one T cell receptor (beta chain) sequence together with its context. Antigen specificity is unknown. Trimming took off 0 bases at V and 8 bases at J, with 17 bases between the two ends. Germline V gives CDR1 SGHDN, CDR2 FVKESK. The CDR3 sequence is 16 residues long. These data belong to a study of post-analysis software for immune sequencing data. Across the study: Relapsing-remitting, secondary progressive and progressive-relapsing courses of multiple sclerosis were included. Points from the study as a whole: Significantly lower normalized Chao1 diversity was seen in multiple sclerosis patients than in controls. Relative to controls, patients had a handful of TRBV segments at higher frequency, with TRBV5-6, TRBV5-1 and TRBV20-1 among these. Samples prepared in the same batch strongly co-clustered by F measure.

Unique molecular identifiers were present in the TCR beta cDNA libraries. Input amounts of roughly 0.85 to 10 million T cells were used. These gave 500,000 or so cDNA molecules, so each molecule approximated one T cell. Each CDR3 protein is one row after TCRdb ran MiXCR on the PCR reads. Counted here are hundreds of thousands of distinct CDR3 sequences, roughly 30% occurring once; the ten biggest clones make up around 0.6%. The chain carries TRBV14 and TRBJ2-1; D may match TRBD1 or TRBD2 (5 bases each). The sample taken for sequencing was blood. The sequence was collected from a girl aged 5 to 17 with multiple sclerosis. The DNA of the CDR3 is TGTGCCAGCAGCCAAGATCTCCCGGGACCTATCGATGAGCAGTTCTTC. Encoded protein: CASSQDLPGPIDEQFF.